By frequency in the sample, the clone carrying this T cell receptor (beta chain) is medium-sized. Its cognate antigen is unknown. Because this beta chain is a stray read in a library intended to capture alpha chains, its abundance should not be given much weight. Trimming removed 2 bases from V and 4 bases from J, with 19 bases in between. The CDR3 spans 16 residues. Germline loops: CDR1 SGHRS, CDR2 YFSETQ. These data are taken from a study of spatial heterogeneity in lung cancer. Whole-study findings and limits: Intratumoral expanded alpha and beta TCR counts were found to track tumor mutation counts. Around 7% of tumor T cells for alpha chains and 13% for beta chains were estimated to be covered.

Sample time point: sample taken at primary tumor resection. Sequencing of whole RNA from tumor, nontumor lung or frozen PBMC involved no sorting. TCRdb redid the calling of the 5' RACE reads with MiXCR, one entry per CDR3 protein. The sample has around 2,800 distinct CDR3 sequences, about a tenth seen once. The source material was lung tumor tissue, sampled at surgery. This rearrangement joins TRBV5-1 to TRBJ2-7, with D possibly TRBD1 on 6 matching bases. The sequence derives from a male donor with early-stage non-small cell lung cancer. The CDR3 spells CASSLGHRDKKYEQYF. The CDR3 nucleotides are TGCGCCAGCAGCTTAGGGCACCGGGACAAGAAGTACGAGCAGTACTTC.